Below are 7 T cell receptor beta chains sequenced from a single sample in a study of metastatic and nonmetastatic thyroid tumors. All patients were untreated before thyroid surgery. TCRdb reprocessed the PCR reads using MiXCR. The sample records about 69,000 clones, more than 13% being singletons. The sample comprised blood. Receptors were obtained from a male donor with papillary thyroid cancer or a benign thyroid nodule (not recorded which). Some clones in this sample may be carry-over from other donors' samples.

This clone showed up many times. A much larger clone lies a single base off, so this may be a read error. The genes are TRBV10-2 and TRBJ2-3; TRBD2 matches 7 bases. This CDR3 contains 15 residues. Germline V CDR1 and CDR2: WSHSY, SAAADI. The CDR3 DNA sequence: TGCGCCGGCAGTGATGCGGGAGTAGTTGCAGATACGCAGTATTTT. Translated, it gives CAGSDAGVVADTQYF.

This clone was detected ten times or more. The chain links TRBV7-2 to TRBJ1-2, with D uncertain. CDR3 length: 15 residues. Trimming pared 6 bases from V and 2 bases from J, leaving 16 bases between. Germline-derived CDR1 and CDR2 are SGHTA and FQGNSA. The CDR3 bases are TGTGCCAGCAGTCTCGAGCCGGGTATCAACTATGGCTACACCTTC. Its protein is CASSLEPGINYGYTF.

This clone was seen repeatedly, ten times or more. The rearrangement uses TRBV28 and TRBJ2-1; TRBD2 might be the D (6 bases). Trimming shortened V by 6 bases and J by 10 bases, and 13 bases separated the two germline ends. CDR3 length: 12 residues. CDR1 and CDR2 (germline): MDHEN, SYDVKM. The DNA of the CDR3 is TGTGCCAGCAGGGCCGGAGGAGGGGAGCAGTTCTTC. Its protein is CASRAGGGEQFF.

In its sample, this clone was seen many times. The V gene is TRBV7-9, the J gene TRBJ2-3; 13 bases fit TRBD2. The CDR3 contains 18 residues. The V gene's germline CDR1 is SEHNR and CDR2 FQNEAQ (reference sequence). The V and J ends lost 5 bases and 0 bases, in that order; junction bases with no gene match: 8. Here the CDR3 reads CASSDGTSGIRSTDTQYF. The CDR3, as DNA: TGTGCCAGCAGCGACGGGACTAGCGGGATTCGTAGCACAGATACGCAGTATTTT.

In its sample, this clone was seen many times. The chain combines TRBV11-2 with TRBJ2-1; D possibly uses TRBD1 or TRBD2 (5 bases each). The CDR3 covers 13 residues. V was cut by 3 bases and J by 5 bases, with 8 bases left in between. In germline, CDR1 is SGHAT, CDR2 FQNNGV. CDR3 amino acids: CASSLGTNNEQFF. For the CDR3, the DNA is TGTGCCAGCAGCTTGGGGACCAACAATGAGCAGTTCTTC. The full variable domain, rest sourced from reference TRBV11-2 and TRBJ2-1, is EAGVAQSPRYKIIEKRQSVAFWCNPISGHATLYWYQQILGQGPKLLIQFQNNGVVDDSQLPKDRFSAERLKGVDSTLKIQPAKLEDSAVYLCASSLGTNNEQFFGPGTRLTVL.

This clone was counted at least ten times. The chain is built from TRBV5-6 and TRBJ1-3, with D unresolved. The CDR3 is 15 amino acids. Germline V gene lookup returns CDR1 SGHDT and CDR2 YYEEEE. Deletions cut 1 base from V and 2 bases from J, with 10 bases between. The CDR3 loop reads CASSLFTGAGNTIYF. CDR3 DNA sequence: TGTGCCAGCAGCTTGTTTACCGGGGCTGGAAACACCATATATTTT.

This clone has only a few counts. The DNA for the CDR3 is TGTGCCAGCAGTACGTACAGGGGGCCAGAGACCCAGTACTTC. Translated: CASSTYRGPETQYF. The genes are TRBV28 and TRBJ2-5; 9 bases match TRBD1. The CDR3 runs 14 residues. The germline V gene has CDR1 MDHEN and CDR2 SYDVKM. V was pared by 5 bases and J by 4 bases, with 5 bases of the junction left unmatched.